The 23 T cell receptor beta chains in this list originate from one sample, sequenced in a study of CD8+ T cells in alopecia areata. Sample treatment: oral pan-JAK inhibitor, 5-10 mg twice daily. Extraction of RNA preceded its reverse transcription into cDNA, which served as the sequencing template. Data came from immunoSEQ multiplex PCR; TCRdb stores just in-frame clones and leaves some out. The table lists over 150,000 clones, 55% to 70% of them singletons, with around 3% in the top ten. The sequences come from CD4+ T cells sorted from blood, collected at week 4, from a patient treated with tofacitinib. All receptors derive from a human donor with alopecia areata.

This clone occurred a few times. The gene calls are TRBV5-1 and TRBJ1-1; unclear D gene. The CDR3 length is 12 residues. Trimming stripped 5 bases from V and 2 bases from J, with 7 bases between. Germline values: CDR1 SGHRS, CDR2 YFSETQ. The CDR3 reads CASRSGNTEAFF. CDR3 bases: TGCGCCAGCAGAAGTGGAAACACTGAAGCTTTCTTT.

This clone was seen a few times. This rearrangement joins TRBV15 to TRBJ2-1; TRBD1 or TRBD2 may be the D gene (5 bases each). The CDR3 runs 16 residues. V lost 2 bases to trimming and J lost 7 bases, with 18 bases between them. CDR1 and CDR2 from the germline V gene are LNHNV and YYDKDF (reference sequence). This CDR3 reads CATSRKGTATRNEQFF. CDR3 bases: TGTGCCACCAGCAGAAAAGGGACCGCCACGAGGAATGAGCAGTTCTTC.

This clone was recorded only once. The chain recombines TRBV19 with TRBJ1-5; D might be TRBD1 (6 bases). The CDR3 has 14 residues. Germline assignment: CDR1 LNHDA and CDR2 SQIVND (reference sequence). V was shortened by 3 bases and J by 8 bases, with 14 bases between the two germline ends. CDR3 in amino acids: CASSMGHREEPQHF. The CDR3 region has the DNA TGTGCCAGTAGTATGGGACACAGGGAAGAGCCCCAGCATTTT.

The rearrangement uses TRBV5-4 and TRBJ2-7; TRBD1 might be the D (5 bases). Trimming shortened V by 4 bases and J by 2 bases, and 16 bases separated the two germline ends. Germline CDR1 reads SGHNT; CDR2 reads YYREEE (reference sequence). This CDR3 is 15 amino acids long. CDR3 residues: CASSPLGRGAYEQYF. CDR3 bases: TGTGCCAGCAGCCCGCTGGGGCGAGGAGCCTACGAGCAGTACTTC.

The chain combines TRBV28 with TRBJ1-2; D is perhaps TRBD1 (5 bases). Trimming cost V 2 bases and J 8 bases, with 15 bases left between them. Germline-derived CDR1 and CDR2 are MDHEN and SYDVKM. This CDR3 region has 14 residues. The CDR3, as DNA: TGTGCCAGCAGTTTAGCGTGGGGGACGGGAGGCTACACCTTC. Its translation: CASSLAWGTGGYTF.

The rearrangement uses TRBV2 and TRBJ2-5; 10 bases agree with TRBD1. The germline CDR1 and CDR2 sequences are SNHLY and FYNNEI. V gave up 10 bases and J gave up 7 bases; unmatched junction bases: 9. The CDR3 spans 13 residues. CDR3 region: CATSGTGDGTQYF. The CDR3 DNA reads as TGTGCCACCTCCGGGACAGGGGACGGGACCCAGTACTTC.

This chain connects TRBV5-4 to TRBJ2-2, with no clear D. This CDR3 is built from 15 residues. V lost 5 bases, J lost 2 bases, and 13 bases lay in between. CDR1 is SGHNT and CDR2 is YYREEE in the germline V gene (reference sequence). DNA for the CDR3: TGTGCCAGCAGTCCGGGTGGGGATAACACCGGGGAGCTGTTTTTT. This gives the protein CASSPGGDNTGELFF.

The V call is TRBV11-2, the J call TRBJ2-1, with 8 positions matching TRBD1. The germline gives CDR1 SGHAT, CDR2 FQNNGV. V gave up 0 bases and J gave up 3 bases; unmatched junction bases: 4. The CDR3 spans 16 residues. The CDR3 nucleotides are TGTGCCAGCAGCTTAGACTACGGGACAGGCTACAATGAGCAGTTCTTC. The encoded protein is CASSLDYGTGYNEQFF.

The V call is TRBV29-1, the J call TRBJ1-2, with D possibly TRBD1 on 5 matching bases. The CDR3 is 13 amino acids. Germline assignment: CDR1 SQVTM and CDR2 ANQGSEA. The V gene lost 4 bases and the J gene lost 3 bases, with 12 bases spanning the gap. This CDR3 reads CSVVEGFDYGYTF. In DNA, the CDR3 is TGCAGCGTTGTGGAGGGGTTTGACTATGGCTACACCTTC.

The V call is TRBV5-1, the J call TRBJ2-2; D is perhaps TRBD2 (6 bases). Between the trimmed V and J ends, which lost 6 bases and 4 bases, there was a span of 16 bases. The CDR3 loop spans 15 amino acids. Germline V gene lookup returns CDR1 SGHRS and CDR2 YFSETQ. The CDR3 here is CASNSAGRTTGELFF. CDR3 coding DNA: TGCGCCAGCAATAGTGCAGGGAGGACCACCGGGGAGCTGTTTTTT.

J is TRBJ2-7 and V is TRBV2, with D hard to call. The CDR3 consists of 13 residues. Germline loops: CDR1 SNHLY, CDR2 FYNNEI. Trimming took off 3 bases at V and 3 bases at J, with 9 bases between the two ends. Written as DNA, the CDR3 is TGTGCCAGCAGTGAGACCCGTCACTACGAGCAGTACTTC. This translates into CASSETRHYEQYF. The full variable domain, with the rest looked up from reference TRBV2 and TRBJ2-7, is EPEVTQTPSHQVTQMGQEVILRCVPISNHLYFYWYRQILGQKVEFLVSFYNNEISEKSEIFDDQFSVERPDGSNFTLKIRSTKLEDSAMYFCASSETRHYEQYFGPGTRLTVT.

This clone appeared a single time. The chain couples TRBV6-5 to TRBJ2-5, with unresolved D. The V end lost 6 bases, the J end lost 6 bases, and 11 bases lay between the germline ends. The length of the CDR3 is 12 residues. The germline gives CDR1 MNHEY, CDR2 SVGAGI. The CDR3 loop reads CASRDPTKTQYF. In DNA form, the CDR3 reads TGTGCCAGCAGAGACCCAACCAAGACCCAGTACTTC.

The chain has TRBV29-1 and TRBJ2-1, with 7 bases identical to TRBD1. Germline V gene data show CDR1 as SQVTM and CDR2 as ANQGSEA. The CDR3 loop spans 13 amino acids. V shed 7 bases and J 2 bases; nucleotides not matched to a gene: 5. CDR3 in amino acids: CSARQGAYNEQFF. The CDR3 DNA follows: TGCAGCGCCAGACAGGGCGCCTACAATGAGCAGTTCTTC.

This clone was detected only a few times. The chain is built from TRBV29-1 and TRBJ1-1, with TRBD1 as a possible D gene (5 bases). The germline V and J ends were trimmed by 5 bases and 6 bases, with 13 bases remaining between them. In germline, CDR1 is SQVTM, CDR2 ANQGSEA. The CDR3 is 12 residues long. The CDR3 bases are TGCAGCGTTTCCGGGCAGGGAGCTGAAGCTTTCTTT. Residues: CSVSGQGAEAFF.

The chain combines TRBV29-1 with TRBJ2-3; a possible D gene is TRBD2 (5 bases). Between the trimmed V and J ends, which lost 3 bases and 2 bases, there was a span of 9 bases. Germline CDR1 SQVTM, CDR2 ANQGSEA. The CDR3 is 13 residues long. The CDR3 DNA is TGCAGCGTTGACAGCGGTCACACAGATACGCAGTATTTT. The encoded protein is CSVDSGHTDTQYF.

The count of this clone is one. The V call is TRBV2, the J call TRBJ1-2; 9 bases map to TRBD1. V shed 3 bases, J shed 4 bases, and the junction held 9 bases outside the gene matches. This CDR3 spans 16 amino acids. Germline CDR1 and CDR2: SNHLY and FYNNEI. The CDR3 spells CASSEMGQGRGYGYTF. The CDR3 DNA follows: TGTGCCAGCAGTGAGATGGGACAGGGTCGGGGCTATGGCTACACCTTC.

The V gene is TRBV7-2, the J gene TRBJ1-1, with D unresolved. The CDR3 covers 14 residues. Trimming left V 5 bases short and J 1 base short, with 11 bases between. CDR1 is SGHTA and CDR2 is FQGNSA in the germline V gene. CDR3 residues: CASSVRRTNTEAFF. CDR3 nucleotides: TGTGCCAGCAGCGTCAGGAGAACGAACACTGAAGCTTTCTTT.

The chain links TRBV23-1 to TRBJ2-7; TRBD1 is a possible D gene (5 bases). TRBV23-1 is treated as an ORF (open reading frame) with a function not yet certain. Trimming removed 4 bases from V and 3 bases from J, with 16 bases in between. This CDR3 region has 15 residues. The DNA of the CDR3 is TGCGCCAGCAGTCGCATGGGGCCAGGAGACTACGAGCAGTACTTC. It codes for CASSRMGPGDYEQYF.

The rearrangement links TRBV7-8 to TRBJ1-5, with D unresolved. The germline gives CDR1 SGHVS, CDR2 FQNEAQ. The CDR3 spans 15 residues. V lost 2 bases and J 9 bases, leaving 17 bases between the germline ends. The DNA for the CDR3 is TGTGCCAGCAGCTTAACCCCCAATGGGGTCACGCCCCAGCATTTT. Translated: CASSLTPNGVTPQHF. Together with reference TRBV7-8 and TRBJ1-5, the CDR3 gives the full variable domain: GAGVSQSPRYKVAKRGQDVALRCDPISGHVSLFWYQQALGQGPEFLTYFQNEAQLDKSGLPSDRFFAERPEGSVSTLKIQRTQQEDSAVYLCASSLTPNGVTPQHFGDGTRLSIL.

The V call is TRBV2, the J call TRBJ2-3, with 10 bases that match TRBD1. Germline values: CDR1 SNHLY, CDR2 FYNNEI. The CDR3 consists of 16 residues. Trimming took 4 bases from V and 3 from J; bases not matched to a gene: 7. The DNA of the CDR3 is TGTGCCAGCAGTGGACCCGGGACAGGGGTAACAGATACGCAGTATTTT. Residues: CASSGPGTGVTDTQYF.

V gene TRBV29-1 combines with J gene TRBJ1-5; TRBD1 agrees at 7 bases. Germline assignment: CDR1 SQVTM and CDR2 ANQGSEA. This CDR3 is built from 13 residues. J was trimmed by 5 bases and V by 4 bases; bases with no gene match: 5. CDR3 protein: CSVGQQGYQPQHF. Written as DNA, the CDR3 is TGCAGCGTTGGCCAACAGGGGTATCAGCCCCAGCATTTT.

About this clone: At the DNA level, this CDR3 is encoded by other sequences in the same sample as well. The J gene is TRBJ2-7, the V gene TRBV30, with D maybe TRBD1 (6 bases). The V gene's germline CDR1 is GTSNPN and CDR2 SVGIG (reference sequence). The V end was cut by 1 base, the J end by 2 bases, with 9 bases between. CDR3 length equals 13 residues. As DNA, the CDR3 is TGTGCCTGGAGTGCAGGGGTAGCCTACGAGCAGTACTTC. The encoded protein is CAWSAGVAYEQYF.

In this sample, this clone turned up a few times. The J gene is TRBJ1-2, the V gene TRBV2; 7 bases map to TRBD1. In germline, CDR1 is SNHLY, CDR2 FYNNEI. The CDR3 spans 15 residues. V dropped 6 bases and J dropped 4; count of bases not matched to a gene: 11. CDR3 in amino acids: CASSAIDRAGYGYTF. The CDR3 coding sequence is TGTGCCAGCAGCGCAATTGACAGGGCTGGCTATGGCTACACCTTC.